The 32 T cell receptor beta chains reported below all come from one sample, sequenced in a study of monozygotic twins with cystic fibrosis. Produced via immunoSEQ multiplex PCR; TCRdb's table is partial and in-frame only. Among some 14,000 clones listed, roughly 93% were seen once. Sample: blood. The receptors shown here come from a girl aged 2 to 9 with cystic fibrosis.

V gene TRBV27 combines with J gene TRBJ2-5, with TRBD1 matching over 9 bases. Trimming removed 2 bases from V and 5 bases from J; junction bases left unmatched: 3. In germline, CDR1 is MNHEY, CDR2 SMNVEV (reference sequence). This CDR3 contains 14 residues. CDR3 in DNA: TGTGCCAGCAGTTTAACAGGGGGCAGCGAGACCCAGTACTTC. It codes for CASSLTGGSETQYF.

This sequence joins TRBV5-6 and TRBJ1-4, with D possibly being TRBD1 (6 bases). Germline CDR1 reads SGHDT; CDR2 reads YYEEEE. Trimming took off 2 bases at V and 3 bases at J, with 14 bases between the two ends. This CDR3 is built from 16 residues. The CDR3 region is CASSLGIGTPNEKLFF. The CDR3 DNA reads TGTGCCAGCAGCTTAGGGATAGGGACACCTAATGAAAAACTGTTTTTT. Looking up the rest from reference TRBV5-6 and TRBJ1-4 gives the full variable domain: DAGVTQSPTHLIKTRGQQVTLRCSPKSGHDTVSWYQQALGQGPQFIFQYYEEEERQRGNFPDRFSGHQFPNYSSELNVNALLLGDSALYLCASSLGIGTPNEKLFFGSGTQLSVL.

The chain carries TRBV7-8 and TRBJ2-2; either TRBD1 or TRBD2 may supply D (6 bases each). Trimming shortened V by 5 bases and J by 6 bases, and 19 bases separated the two germline ends. The CDR3 covers 16 residues. Germline CDR1 SGHVS, CDR2 FQNEAQ. The DNA for the CDR3 is TGTGCCAGCAGCCCTAGGAGAGGGGGGTTTCCCGGGGAGCTGTTTTTT. Its translation: CASSPRRGGFPGELFF. Complete variable domain (other parts from reference TRBV7-8 and TRBJ2-2): GAGVSQSPRYKVAKRGQDVALRCDPISGHVSLFWYQQALGQGPEFLTYFQNEAQLDKSGLPSDRFFAERPEGSVSTLKIQRTQQEDSAVYLCASSPRRGGFPGELFFGEGSRLTVL.

The chain employs TRBV6-5 and TRBJ1-5; no clear D. The CDR3 loop spans 14 amino acids. CDR1 and CDR2 (germline): MNHEY, SVGAGI. Trimming took off 5 bases at V and 2 bases at J, with 10 bases between the two ends. The CDR3 protein is CASSMVGGNQPQHF. In nucleotides, the CDR3 is TGTGCCAGCAGTATGGTCGGGGGCAATCAGCCCCAGCATTTT.

V and J are TRBV7-8 and TRBJ2-2, with D unresolved. The germline V gene encodes CDR1 SGHVS and CDR2 FQNEAQ. The V and J ends lost 1 base and 4 bases respectively, with 13 bases between them. The CDR3 is made up of 16 amino acids. CDR3 coding DNA: TGTGCCAGCAGCTTAGTTTTGACTTCTACCACCGGGGAGCTGTTTTTT. Translation: CASSLVLTSTTGELFF. The full variable domain, rest sourced from reference TRBV7-8 and TRBJ2-2, is GAGVSQSPRYKVAKRGQDVALRCDPISGHVSLFWYQQALGQGPEFLTYFQNEAQLDKSGLPSDRFFAERPEGSVSTLKIQRTQQEDSAVYLCASSLVLTSTTGELFFGEGSRLTVL.

The V and J genes are TRBV7-2 and TRBJ1-1, with D uncertain. V was trimmed by 6 bases and J by 2 bases, leaving 4 bases between them. The CDR3 totals 11 residues. Germline V gene lookup returns CDR1 SGHTA and CDR2 FQGNSA. The CDR3 spells CASRSNTEAFF. The CDR3 DNA reads as TGTGCCAGCAGATCCAACACTGAAGCTTTCTTT.

The genes are TRBV6-6 and TRBJ1-3; 7 nucleotides line up with TRBD1. The CDR3 spans 14 residues. CDR1 is MNHNY, CDR2 SVGAGI, per germline (reference sequence). After removal of 6 bases from V and 5 bases from J, the junction contained 7 bases not matched to a gene. The CDR3 spells CASSPDRLRNTIYF. CDR3 bases: TGTGCCAGCAGCCCGGACAGGTTAAGAAACACCATATATTTT.

This clone was picked up one time. The CDR3 sequence is CAWSVGTSLYEQYF. The CDR3 region has the DNA TGTGCCTGGAGTGTAGGGACTAGTCTATACGAGCAGTACTTC. The chain employs TRBV30 and TRBJ2-7; 8 bases agree with TRBD2. With 0 bases clipped from V and 4 bases from J, the junction kept 5 bases outside the gene matches. Germline CDR1 is GTSNPN and CDR2 is SVGIG (reference sequence). CDR3 length: 14 residues.

The J gene is TRBJ2-5, the V gene TRBV28; 9 nucleotides match TRBD2. The junction had 11 bases not matched to a gene; V was cut back by 6 bases and J by 3 bases. CDR3 length equals 16 residues. The germline V gene has CDR1 MDHEN and CDR2 SYDVKM. The CDR3 spells CASRRTSVVAEETQYF. The DNA of the CDR3 is TGTGCCAGCAGGCGGACTAGCGTAGTAGCAGAAGAGACCCAGTACTTC.

The chain joins TRBV15 to TRBJ2-3; 11 bases are shared with TRBD2. CDR3 size: 16 residues. Trimming removed 0 bases from V and 4 bases from J; junction bases left unmatched: 3. Germline values: CDR1 LNHNV, CDR2 YYDKDF (reference sequence). CDR3 loop: CATSRDGLAGADTQYF. The CDR3 coding sequence is TGTGCCACCAGCAGAGACGGACTAGCGGGCGCAGATACGCAGTATTTT.

The CDR3 DNA follows: TGTGCCAGCAGCGGGACAGGGGGACCCGCGAACACTGAAGCTTTCTTT. Translated: CASSGTGGPANTEAFF. This sequence joins TRBV28 and TRBJ1-1; 11 positions match TRBD1. Germline CDR1 reads MDHEN; CDR2 reads SYDVKM. Trimming at V came to 6 bases and at J to 1 base, leaving 7 bases not matched to a gene. The CDR3 is 16 residues long.

This chain uses TRBV27 with TRBJ2-1, with D maybe TRBD1 (6 bases). V gave up 4 bases and J gave up 0 bases, with 13 bases separating them. The CDR3 is made up of 16 amino acids. Germline assignment: CDR1 MNHEY and CDR2 SMNVEV (reference sequence). The CDR3, as DNA: TGTGCCAGCAGTTCCCTAGACAGGAGCTCCTACAATGAGCAGTTCTTC. Translated: CASSSLDRSSYNEQFF.

This chain uses TRBV9 with TRBJ1-5; D is unclear. Between the trimmed V and J ends, which lost 1 base and 3 bases, there was a span of 5 bases. There are 13 residues in the CDR3. CDR1 and CDR2 from the germline V gene are SGDLS and YYNGEE. DNA of the CDR3: TGTGCCAGCAGCGTAAGAGACAATCAGCCCCAGCATTTT. It yields the protein CASSVRDNQPQHF.

The count of this clone is one. The rearrangement links TRBV14 to TRBJ2-5; D tentatively fits TRBD1 or TRBD2 (5 bases each). V lost 1 base, J lost 5 bases, and 17 bases lay in between. The CDR3 is made up of 16 amino acids. Germline V gene sequence: CDR1 SGHDN, CDR2 FVKESK. CDR3 in DNA: TGTGCCAGCAGCCAAGGAGGGCGGTACGGGACGGAGACCCAGTACTTC. Its translation: CASSQGGRYGTETQYF.

The genes are TRBV6-1 and TRBJ2-7; TRBD1 aligns across 7 bases. With 1 base clipped from V and 7 bases from J, the junction kept 13 bases outside the gene matches. This CDR3 spans 16 amino acids. Per germline, CDR1 MNHNS and CDR2 SASEGT. In DNA, the CDR3 is TGTGCCAGCAGTGAAGACAGGGGAATTGGGGATCTGGAGCAGTACTTC. Its protein is CASSEDRGIGDLEQYF.

The chain links TRBV19 to TRBJ2-7; D is ambiguous. Germline V gives CDR1 LNHDA, CDR2 SQIVND (reference sequence). The ends were cut back, 5 bases at V and 1 base at J, with 3 bases in the middle. This CDR3 spans 11 amino acids. The CDR3 region has the DNA TGTGCCAGTAGTGCTTCCTACGAGCAGTACTTC. It encodes CASSASYEQYF.

The chain combines TRBV5-1 with TRBJ2-3; D possibly corresponds to TRBD2 (6 bases). The CDR3 contains 14 residues. Germline V gene sequence: CDR1 SGHRS, CDR2 YFSETQ. V lost 5 bases, J lost 0 bases, and 10 bases lay in between. The chain's CDR3 is CASRVAASTDTQYF. The CDR3 DNA is TGCGCCAGCAGAGTAGCGGCTAGCACAGATACGCAGTATTTT. Based on the CDR3 plus reference TRBV5-1 and TRBJ2-3, the full variable domain is KAGVTQTPRYLIKTRGQQVTLSCSPISGHRSVSWYQQTPGQGLQFLFEYFSETQRNKGNFPGRFSGRQFSNSRSEMNVSTLELGDSALYLCASRVAASTDTQYFGPGTRLTVL.

The chain employs TRBV29-1 and TRBJ2-5, with D tentatively TRBD2 (6 bases). V dropped 4 bases and J dropped 3 bases, with 12 bases sitting between them. CDR3 length: 13 amino acids. Germline CDR1 SQVTM, CDR2 ANQGSEA. The CDR3 coding sequence is TGCAGCGTTGGGACTATAGGGGAAGAGACCCAGTACTTC. It encodes CSVGTIGEETQYF.

Written as DNA, the CDR3 is TGTGCCAGCAGCGTCGGACTAGCGGAAAGCACAGATACGCAGTATTTT. Translating gives CASSVGLAESTDTQYF. This rearrangement joins TRBV9 to TRBJ2-3; the match to TRBD2 covers 10 bases. CDR3 size: 16 residues. V lost 2 bases and J lost 0; bases outside the gene matches: 3. Per germline, CDR1 SGDLS and CDR2 YYNGEE.

The genes are TRBV7-8 and TRBJ2-2, with 11 bases lining up with TRBD1. Trimming took 5 bases from V and 5 from J; bases not matched to a gene: 4. Germline CDR1 reads SGHVS; CDR2 reads FQNEAQ. The CDR3 runs to 15 residues. In nucleotides, the CDR3 is TGTGCCAGCAGCCACCGGGACAGGGGGACCGGGGAGCTGTTTTTT. Its translation: CASSHRDRGTGELFF. The full variable domain, rest sourced from reference TRBV7-8 and TRBJ2-2, is GAGVSQSPRYKVAKRGQDVALRCDPISGHVSLFWYQQALGQGPEFLTYFQNEAQLDKSGLPSDRFFAERPEGSVSTLKIQRTQQEDSAVYLCASSHRDRGTGELFFGEGSRLTVL.

V usage is TRBV28 and J usage is TRBJ1-2; 7 nucleotides line up with TRBD1. After removal of 4 bases from V and 4 bases from J, the junction contained 6 bases not matched to a gene. The CDR3 is 14 amino acids. Germline CDR1 and CDR2: MDHEN and SYDVKM. CDR3: CASSYHRGGYGYTF. CDR3 bases: TGTGCCAGCAGTTACCACAGGGGCGGCTATGGCTACACCTTC.

The genes are TRBV18 and TRBJ1-1; D is uncertain. V was cut by 3 bases and J by 5 bases, with 10 bases left in between. The CDR3 totals 13 residues. Per the germline V gene, CDR1 is KGHSH and CDR2 is LQKENI. The CDR3 here is CASSPVGRTEAFF. CDR3 coding DNA: TGTGCCAGCTCACCTGTGGGGAGGACTGAAGCTTTCTTT.

The V and J genes are TRBV6-4 and TRBJ2-1; D is uncertain. Trimming stripped 2 bases from V and 7 bases from J, with 6 bases between. This CDR3 comprises 12 residues. Germline loops: CDR1 MRHNA, CDR2 SNTAGT. The CDR3 reads CASSDRWNEQFF. Here the CDR3 DNA reads TGTGCCAGCAGTGACAGGTGGAATGAGCAGTTCTTC.

A few counts support this clone. The chain employs TRBV28 and TRBJ2-1; D is undetermined. The CDR3 loop spans 12 amino acids. Germline V gene sequence: CDR1 MDHEN, CDR2 SYDVKM. V was cut by 4 bases and J by 4 bases, with 5 bases left in between. The CDR3 nucleotides read TGTGCCAGCAGTTCCATATACAATGAGCAGTTCTTC. Translating it yields CASSSIYNEQFF. Complete variable domain (other parts from reference TRBV28 and TRBJ2-1): DVKVTQSSRYLVKRTGEKVFLECVQDMDHENMFWYRQDPGLGLRLIYFSYDVKMKEKGDIPEGYSVSREKKERFSLILESASTNQTSMYLCASSSIYNEQFFGPGTRLTVL.

V gene TRBV7-3 combines with J gene TRBJ2-7, with TRBD2 identical over 9 bases. Germline-derived CDR1 and CDR2 are SGHTA and FQGTGA. V gave up 4 bases and J gave up 2 bases; unmatched junction bases: 6. The CDR3 spans 15 residues. The CDR3 spells CASSSRAGGAYEQYF. In DNA, the CDR3 is TGTGCCAGCAGCTCTCGCGCGGGAGGGGCCTACGAGCAGTACTTC.

The chain uses TRBV28 and TRBJ1-5; 8 positions agree with TRBD1. Losses at the gene ends were 6 bases for V and 6 bases for J; bases not matched to a gene: 7. Germline-derived CDR1 and CDR2 are MDHEN and SYDVKM. The CDR3 has 14 residues. The CDR3, as DNA: TGTGCCAGCAGAATCCAGGGGGCGGGTCAGCCCCAGCATTTT. It translates to CASRIQGAGQPQHF.

The chain has TRBV27 and TRBJ2-7; 10 positions agree with TRBD1. The CDR3 spans 15 residues. Germline V lookup: CDR1 MNHEY, CDR2 SMNVEV (reference sequence). V trimming: 6 bases; J trimming: 2 bases; junction bases outside the gene matches: 7. Here the CDR3 DNA reads TGTGCCAGCAGCTCGACAGGGGGCCCTACCTACGAGCAGTACTTC. This translates into CASSSTGGPTYEQYF.

V is TRBV7-9 and J is TRBJ2-1; the D is unclear. The CDR3 consists of 14 residues. The germline V gene encodes CDR1 SEHNR and CDR2 FQNEAQ (reference sequence). V lost 1 base to trimming and J lost 5 bases, with 9 bases between them. CDR3 in amino acids: CASSLEGHHNEQFF. The CDR3 DNA reads as TGTGCCAGCAGCTTAGAGGGCCACCACAATGAGCAGTTCTTC.

The CDR3 DNA follows: TGTGCCATCAGGAAGACTAGCGGGAGGGGTACTATCGCCTACGAGCAGTACTTC. Translated, it gives CAIRKTSGRGTIAYEQYF. This rearrangement joins TRBV10-3 to TRBJ2-7; 14 bases line up with TRBD2. From germline, CDR1 is ENHRY and CDR2 SYGVKD. CDR3 length: 18 amino acids. J gave up 2 bases and V 6 bases, and 12 bases lay outside the gene matches.

The chain joins TRBV27 to TRBJ2-2; D not resolved. This CDR3 comprises 14 residues. Germline loops: CDR1 MNHEY, CDR2 SMNVEV (reference sequence). Trimming stripped 7 bases from V and 2 bases from J, with 11 bases between. This chain's CDR3 is CASKDLPNTGELFF. CDR3 in DNA: TGTGCCAGCAAAGATCTACCAAACACCGGGGAGCTGTTTTTT.

This chain uses TRBV15 with TRBJ1-2, with D uncertain. The germline CDR1 and CDR2 sequences are LNHNV and YYDKDF (reference sequence). This CDR3 is built from 12 residues. V was pared by 8 bases and J by 0 bases, with 7 bases between. CDR3 residues: CATGFSNYGYTF. The DNA for the CDR3 is TGTGCCACCGGTTTCTCTAACTATGGCTACACCTTC.

Concerning this clone: At one end, the junction sequence differs from germline, possibly due to a read error. V gene TRBV5-1 combines with J gene TRBJ1-2; TRBD1 is a possible D gene (5 bases). This CDR3 spans 16 amino acids. Germline V gene sequence: CDR1 SGHRS, CDR2 YFSETQ. In DNA form, the CDR3 reads TGCGTCAGCAGCCCCGCTCCGAAGGGGCAGAGCTATGGCTACACCTTC. This encodes CVSSPAPKGQSYGYTF.